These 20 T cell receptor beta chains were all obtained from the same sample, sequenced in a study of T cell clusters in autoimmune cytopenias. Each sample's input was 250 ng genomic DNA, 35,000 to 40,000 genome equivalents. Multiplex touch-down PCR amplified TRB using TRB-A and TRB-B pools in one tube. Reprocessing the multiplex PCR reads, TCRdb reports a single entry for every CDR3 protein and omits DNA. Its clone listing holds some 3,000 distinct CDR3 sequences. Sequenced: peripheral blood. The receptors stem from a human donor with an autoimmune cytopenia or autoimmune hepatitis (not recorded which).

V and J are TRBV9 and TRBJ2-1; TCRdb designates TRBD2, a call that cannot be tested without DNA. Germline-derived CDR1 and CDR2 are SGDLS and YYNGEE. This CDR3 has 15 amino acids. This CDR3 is CASSLQPAASGEQFF.

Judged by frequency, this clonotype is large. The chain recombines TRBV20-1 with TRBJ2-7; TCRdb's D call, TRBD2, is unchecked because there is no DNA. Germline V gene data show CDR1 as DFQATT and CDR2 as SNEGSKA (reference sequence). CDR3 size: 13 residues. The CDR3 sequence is CSALREGRREQYF.

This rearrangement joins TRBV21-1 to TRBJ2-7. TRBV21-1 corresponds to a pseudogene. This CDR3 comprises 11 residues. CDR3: CASSSTYEQYF.

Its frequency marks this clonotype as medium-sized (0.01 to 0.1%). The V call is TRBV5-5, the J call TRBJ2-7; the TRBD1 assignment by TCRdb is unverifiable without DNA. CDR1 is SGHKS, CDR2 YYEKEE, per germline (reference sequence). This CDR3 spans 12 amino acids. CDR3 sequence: CASSTTEDEQYF.

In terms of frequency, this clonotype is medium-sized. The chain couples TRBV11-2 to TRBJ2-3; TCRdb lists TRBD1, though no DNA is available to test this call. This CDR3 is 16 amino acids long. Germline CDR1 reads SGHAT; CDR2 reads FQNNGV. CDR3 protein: CASTFLGQASTDTQYF. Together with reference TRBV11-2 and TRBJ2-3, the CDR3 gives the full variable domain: EAGVAQSPRYKIIEKRQSVAFWCNPISGHATLYWYQQILGQGPKLLIQFQNNGVVDDSQLPKDRFSAERLKGVDSTLKIQPAKLEDSAVYLCASTFLGQASTDTQYFGPGTRLTVL.

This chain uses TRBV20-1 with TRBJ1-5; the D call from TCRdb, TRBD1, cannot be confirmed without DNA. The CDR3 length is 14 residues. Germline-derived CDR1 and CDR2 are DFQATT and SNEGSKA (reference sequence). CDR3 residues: CSARKGGNNQPQHF.

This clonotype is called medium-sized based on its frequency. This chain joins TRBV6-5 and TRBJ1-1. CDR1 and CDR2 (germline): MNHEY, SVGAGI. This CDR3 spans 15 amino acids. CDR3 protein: CASSSWTSSNTEAFF.

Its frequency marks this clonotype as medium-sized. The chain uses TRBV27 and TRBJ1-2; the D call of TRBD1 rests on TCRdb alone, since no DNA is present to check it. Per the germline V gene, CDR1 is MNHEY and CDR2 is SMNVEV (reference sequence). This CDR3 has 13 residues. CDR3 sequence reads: CASSFEGNYGYTF.

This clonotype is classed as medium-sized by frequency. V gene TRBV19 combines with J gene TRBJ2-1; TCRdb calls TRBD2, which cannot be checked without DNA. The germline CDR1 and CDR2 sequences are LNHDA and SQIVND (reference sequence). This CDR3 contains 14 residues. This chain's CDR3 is CASSIGREYNEQFF.

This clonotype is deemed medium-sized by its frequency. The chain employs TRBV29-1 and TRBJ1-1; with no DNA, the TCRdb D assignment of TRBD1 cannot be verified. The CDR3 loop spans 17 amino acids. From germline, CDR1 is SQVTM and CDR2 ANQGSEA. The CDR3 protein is CSVAGTPLRGMNTEAFF. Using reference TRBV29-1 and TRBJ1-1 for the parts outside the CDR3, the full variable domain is SAVISQKPSRDICQRGTSLTIQCQVDSQVTMMFWYRQQPGQSLTLIATANQGSEATYESGFVIDKFPISRPNLTFSTLTVSNMSPEDSSIYLCSVAGTPLRGMNTEAFFGQGTRLTVV.

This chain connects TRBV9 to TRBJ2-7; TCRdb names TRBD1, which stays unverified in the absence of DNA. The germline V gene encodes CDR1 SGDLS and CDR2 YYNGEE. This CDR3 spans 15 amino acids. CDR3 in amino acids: CASSISGTASYEQYF.

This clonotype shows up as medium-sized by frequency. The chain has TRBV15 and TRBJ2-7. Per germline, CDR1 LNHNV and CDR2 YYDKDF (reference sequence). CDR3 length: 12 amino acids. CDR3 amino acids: CATSRAGGEQYF. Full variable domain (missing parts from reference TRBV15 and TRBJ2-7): DAMVIQNPRYQVTQFGKPVTLSCSQTLNHNVMYWYQQKSSQAPKLLFHYYDKDFNNEADTPDNFQSRRPNTSFCFLDIRSPGLGDTAMYLCATSRAGGEQYFGPGTRLTVT.

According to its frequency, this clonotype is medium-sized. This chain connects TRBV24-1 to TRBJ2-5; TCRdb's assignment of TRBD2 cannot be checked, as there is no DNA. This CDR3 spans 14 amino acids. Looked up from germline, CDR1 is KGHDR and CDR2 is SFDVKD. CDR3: CATSVPSGQETQYF.

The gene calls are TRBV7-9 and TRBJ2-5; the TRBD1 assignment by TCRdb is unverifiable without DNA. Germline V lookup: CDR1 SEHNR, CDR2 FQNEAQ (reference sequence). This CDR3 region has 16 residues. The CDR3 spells CASSFGLWGPGETQYF.

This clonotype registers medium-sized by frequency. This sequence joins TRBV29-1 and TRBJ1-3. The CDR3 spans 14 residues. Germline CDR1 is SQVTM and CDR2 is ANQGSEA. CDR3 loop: CSVVGLDSGNTIYF.

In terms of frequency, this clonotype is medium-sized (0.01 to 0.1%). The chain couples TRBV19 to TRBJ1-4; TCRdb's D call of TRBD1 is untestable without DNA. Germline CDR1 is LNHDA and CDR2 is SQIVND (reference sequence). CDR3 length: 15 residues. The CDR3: CASSAWDRDNEKLFF.

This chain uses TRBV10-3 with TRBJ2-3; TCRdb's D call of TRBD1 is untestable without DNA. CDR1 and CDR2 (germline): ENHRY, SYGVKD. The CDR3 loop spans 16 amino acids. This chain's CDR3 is CASSDSSGAGADTQYF.

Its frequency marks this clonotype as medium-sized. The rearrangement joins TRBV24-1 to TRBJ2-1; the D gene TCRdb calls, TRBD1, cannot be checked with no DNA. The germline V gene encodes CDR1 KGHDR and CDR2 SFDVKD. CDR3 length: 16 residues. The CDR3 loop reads CATSDPSTGVYNEQFF.

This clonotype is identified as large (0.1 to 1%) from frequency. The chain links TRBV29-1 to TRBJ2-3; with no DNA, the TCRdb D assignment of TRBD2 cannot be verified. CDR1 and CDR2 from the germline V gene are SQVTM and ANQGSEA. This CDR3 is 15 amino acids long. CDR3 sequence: CSVGFRLVSTDTQYF.

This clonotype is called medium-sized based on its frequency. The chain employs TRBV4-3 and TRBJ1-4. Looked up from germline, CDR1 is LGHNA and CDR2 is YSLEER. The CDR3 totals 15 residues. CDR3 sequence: CASSQEGSTNEKLFF.